This TCR beta chain was sequenced in a study of cytomegalovirus exposure and HLA in healthy donors. Study in general: Approximately 80 million unique TCRs, all from HLA-typed donors, were included in an early release of the data. General study results and limits: It was reportedly the case that the classifier diagnosed cytomegalovirus status with high specificity and sensitivity. CMV serostatus was the only recorded immune exposure for donors.

These donors, healthy bone marrow donors, were studied. For this clone: Its cognate antigen is unknown.

This PCR relied on a set of 60 Vbeta primers and 13 Jbeta primers. The repertoire was sequenced with immunoSEQ multiplex PCR; TCRdb's copy has only in-frame clones and lacks some. The sample lists some 120,000 clones, more than 75% occurring once. Trimming removed 3 bases at V and 2 bases at J, with 13 bases between. There are 14 residues in the CDR3. Germline CDR1 and CDR2: GTSNPN and SVGIG (reference sequence). The TCR comes from a woman aged 60 to 75 in good health and CMV-seropositive. The chain uses TRBV30 and TRBJ1-1; weak D call: TRBD1 (5 bases). The sequencing sample was made of PBMCs. CDR3 nucleotide sequence: TGTGCCTGGAGCCGGGACTCCATAAACACTGAAGCTTTCTTT. This gives the protein CAWSRDSINTEAFF. The full variable domain, in which reference TRBV30 and TRBJ1-1 provide the parts outside the CDR3, is SQTIHQWPATLVQPVGSPLSLECTVEGTSNPNLYWYRQAAGRGLQLLFYSVGIGQISSEVPQNLSASRPQDRQFILSSKKLLLSDSGFYLCAWSRDSINTEAFFGQGTRLTVV.